Listed below are T cell receptor beta chains from one sample, sequenced in a study of cytomegalovirus exposure and HLA in healthy donors. Sequencing was performed with immunoSEQ multiplex PCR; in TCRdb, only in-frame clones are kept and a portion is missing. The sample records over 110,000 clones, approximately 80% being singletons. The sample consisted of PBMCs. These TCRs come from a woman in her forties in good health and CMV-seropositive. Both conserved end residues are part of each CDR3. The order of the fields is V gene, D gene, J gene, clone size, CDR3 protein, CDR3 DNA. D genes are given only for firm matches. Clone size is given for some rows only: seen once, a few or many times, or a class if the clone is expanded.

TRBV2	NA	TRBJ1-5	NA	CASSGQDQPQHF	TGTGCCAGCAGTGGGCAGGATCAGCCCCAGCATTTT
TRBV6-5	NA	TRBJ1-1	NA	CASTPFGEGDEAFF	TGTGCCAGCACTCCTTTTGGGGAAGGGGATGAAGCTTTCTTT
TRBV5-6	NA	TRBJ2-7	NA	CASSPDRSYEQYF	TGTGCCAGCAGCCCCGACAGATCCTACGAGCAGTACTTC
TRBV28	TRBD1	TRBJ1-6	NA	CASSPAQGSHNSPLHF	TGTGCCAGCAGTCCCGCACAGGGGTCCCATAATTCACCCCTCCACTTT
TRBV15	NA	TRBJ2-5	NA	CATSRAGLAETQYF	TGTGCCACCAGCAGGGCGGGACTTGCAGAGACCCAGTACTTC
TRBV7-9	TRBD1	TRBJ2-2	NA	CASSPGQRNTGELFF	TGTGCCAGCAGCCCGGGACAGCGGAACACCGGGGAGCTGTTTTTT
TRBV7-9	TRBD1	TRBJ2-7	once	CASSGQGESYEQYF	TGTGCCAGCAGCGGGCAGGGGGAGTCCTACGAGCAGTACTTC
TRBV5-8	NA	TRBJ1-5	NA	CASSSDTINQPQHF	TGTGCCAGCAGCTCTGACACCATCAATCAGCCCCAGCATTTT
TRBV5-3	NA	TRBJ2-3	NA	CARSFWVDQATQYF	TGTGCCAGAAGCTTCTGGGTAGATCAGGCTACGCAGTATTTT
TRBV5-1	TRBD2	TRBJ2-1	once	CASSLTSGTLWNEQFF	TGCGCCAGCAGCTTGACCAGCGGGACCCTCTGGAATGAGCAGTTCTTC
TRBV2	NA	TRBJ2-5	once	CASQQGRTQETQYF	TGTGCCAGCCAACAGGGACGGACCCAAGAGACCCAGTACTTC
TRBV5-6	TRBD1	TRBJ1-2	NA	CASSLFQGAGGYTF	TGTGCCAGCAGCTTGTTCCAGGGGGCTGGTGGCTACACCTTC
TRBV5-1	TRBD2	TRBJ2-1	NA	CASSPGTSGSLYNEQFF	TGCGCCAGCAGCCCCGGGACTAGCGGGAGCCTTTACAATGAGCAGTTCTTC
TRBV2	NA	TRBJ2-3	NA	CATTGDADTQYF	TGTGCCACCACGGGGGATGCAGATACGCAGTATTTT
TRBV10-3	NA	TRBJ2-7	NA	CATRDLSSYEQYF	TGTGCCACCCGGGACTTGAGCTCCTACGAGCAGTACTTC
TRBV29-1	NA	TRBJ1-1	NA	CSGLTGWNTEAFF	TGCAGCGGTCTGACAGGTTGGAACACTGAAGCTTTCTTT
TRBV4-2	TRBD2	TRBJ2-1	NA	CASSQKTSGFYNEQFF	TGTGCCAGCAGCCAAAAGACTAGCGGGTTCTACAATGAGCAGTTCTTC
TRBV4-2	NA	TRBJ1-1	NA	CASSQDHRPNTEAFF	TGTGCCAGCAGCCAAGATCACAGGCCGAACACTGAAGCTTTCTTT
TRBV5-5	NA	TRBJ2-4	few	CASSPQRETKDIQYF	TGTGCCAGCAGCCCCCAGAGGGAGACTAAAGACATTCAGTACTTC
TRBV19	TRBD1	TRBJ2-1	NA	CASSTDRFHEQFF	TGTGCCAGTAGTACGGACAGGTTTCATGAGCAGTTCTTC
TRBV30	NA	TRBJ1-2	NA	CAWSVAVNYGYTF	TGTGCCTGGAGTGTGGCGGTTAACTATGGCTACACCTTC
TRBV11-3	NA	TRBJ1-2	NA	CASSLDLNYGYTF	TGTGCCAGCAGCTTAGACCTTAACTATGGCTACACCTTC
TRBV11-3	TRBD2	TRBJ2-3	NA	CASSLPGGDTQYF	TGTGCCAGCAGCTTACCGGGGGGAGATACGCAGTATTTT
TRBV27	NA	TRBJ1-2	NA	CASSLSGRYYGYTF	TGTGCCAGCAGTTTATCGGGCAGATACTATGGCTACACCTTC
TRBV5-4	TRBD1	TRBJ2-7	NA	CASSPTRGISSYEQYF	TGTGCCAGCAGCCCTACCAGGGGGATTAGCTCCTACGAGCAGTACTTC
TRBV4-1	TRBD1	TRBJ2-1	NA	CASSQGQGSYNEQFF	TGCGCCAGCAGCCAAGGACAGGGATCCTACAATGAGCAGTTCTTC
TRBV2	NA	TRBJ2-1	NA	CASRGTIQDNEQFF	TGTGCCAGCAGAGGAACGATCCAGGATAATGAGCAGTTCTTC
TRBV18	NA	TRBJ2-3	NA	CASSPREGAGDTQYF	TGTGCCAGCTCACCCCGAGAGGGCGCAGGAGATACGCAGTATTTT
TRBV5-1	NA	TRBJ2-5	NA	CASSLMTDQETQYF	TGCGCCAGCAGCTTGATGACAGACCAAGAGACCCAGTACTTC
TRBV6-5	NA	TRBJ1-2	NA	CASRLDPGNYGYTF	TGTGCCAGCAGATTAGACCCCGGGAACTATGGCTACACCTTC
TRBV6-5	TRBD1	TRBJ2-7	once	CASRRTGYEQYF	TGTGCCAGCAGAAGGACAGGTTACGAGCAGTACTTC
TRBV9	NA	TRBJ2-1	NA	CASLRGRSLYNEQFF	TGTGCCAGCCTACGAGGGCGCTCCCTTTACAATGAGCAGTTCTTC
TRBV10-2	TRBD2	TRBJ2-5	once	CASMTSGRAWETQYF	TGCGCCAGCATGACTAGCGGGAGGGCTTGGGAGACCCAGTACTTC
TRBV27	NA	TRBJ2-1	NA	CASSPDYLNEQFF	TGTGCCAGCAGTCCCGACTACCTCAATGAGCAGTTCTTC
TRBV9	NA	TRBJ1-2	NA	CASRAHYGYTF	TGTGCCAGCAGGGCTCACTATGGCTACACCTTC